The 10 T cell receptor beta chains below come from one sample, sequenced in a study of cytomegalovirus exposure and HLA in healthy donors. PCR involved 60 Vbeta and 13 Jbeta primers. This table comes from immunoSEQ multiplex PCR, and its TCRdb copy is limited to in-frame clones, with some not included. The sample records some 190,000 clones, around 83% being singletons. The sequencing input was PBMCs. These receptors all stem from a man aged 40-49 years in good health and CMV-seropositive.

The chain carries TRBV19 and TRBJ1-2; no clear D gene. The CDR3 covers 13 residues. V was shortened by 5 bases and J by 4 bases, with 11 bases between the two germline ends. Germline lookup yields CDR1 LNHDA and CDR2 SQIVND (reference sequence). The CDR3 bases are TGTGCCAGTAGTGAACCTCGGGGCTATGGCTACACCTTC. This translates into CASSEPRGYGYTF.

This clone was recorded once. This chain joins TRBV6-6 and TRBJ2-5; 8 bases map to TRBD1. Germline-derived CDR1 and CDR2 are MNHNY and SVGAGI (reference sequence). The CDR3 is made up of 14 amino acids. Losses at the gene ends were 4 bases for V and 3 bases for J; bases not matched to a gene: 4. The CDR3 loop reads CASSWTGIEETQYF. The DNA of the CDR3 is TGTGCCAGCAGTTGGACAGGGATTGAAGAGACCCAGTACTTC.

This clone occurred a few times. The chain has TRBV9 and TRBJ1-2; 8 bases line up with TRBD1. The V gene's germline CDR1 is SGDLS and CDR2 YYNGEE. This CDR3 contains 16 residues. The V segment lost 7 bases and the J segment 4 bases; nucleotides outside the gene matches: 15. The CDR3 nucleotides read TGTGCCAGCGACCGAGGGCCAGGGGGCGCAGGCTATGGCTACACCTTC. Translated: CASDRGPGGAGYGYTF.

The chain is built from TRBV6-1 and TRBJ2-1, with D unclear. CDR1 is MNHNS, CDR2 SASEGT, per germline. The CDR3 has 14 residues. V was shortened by 5 bases and J by 5 bases, with 13 bases between the two germline ends. The CDR3 DNA reads as TGTGCCAGCAGTTATCAAGCCTTTAACAATGAGCAGTTCTTC. Its protein product is CASSYQAFNNEQFF.

This clone was seen only once. The gene calls are TRBV18 and TRBJ2-3; 8 positions match TRBD2. The ends lost 5 bases at V and 4 bases at J; junction bases unmatched: 8. Germline CDR1 and CDR2: KGHSH and LQKENI. This CDR3 has 15 amino acids. The CDR3 region has the DNA TGTGCCAGCTCATCCGGGAGCGGGAGCGCAGATACGCAGTATTTT. Protein product: CASSSGSGSADTQYF.

The chain joins TRBV5-1 to TRBJ2-7, with no clear D. V lost 3 bases and J lost 3, with 7 bases in between. The length of the CDR3 is 12 residues. Germline CDR1 SGHRS, CDR2 YFSETQ. This CDR3 is CASSSSGYEQYF. DNA of the CDR3: TGCGCCAGCAGCTCTTCAGGCTACGAGCAGTACTTC.

V and J are TRBV4-3 and TRBJ2-1; 7 bases agree with TRBD2. Germline CDR1 LGHNA, CDR2 YSLEER. The CDR3 extends over 16 amino acids. V shed 1 base, J shed 10 bases, and the junction held 13 bases outside the gene matches. As DNA, the CDR3 is TGCGCCAGCAGCCAAGGGTCCGTCTTGGGGGGGGAGGAGCAGTTCTTC. As protein: CASSQGSVLGGEEQFF.

The chain recombines TRBV6-6 with TRBJ1-5, with 9 bases lining up with TRBD1. In germline, CDR1 is MNHNY, CDR2 SVGAGI (reference sequence). The CDR3 length is 15 residues. Trimming cost V 9 bases and J 1 base; bases outside gene matches: 7. The CDR3: CASSGGQGSNQPQHF. The DNA of the CDR3 is TGTGCCAGTTCCGGGGGACAGGGAAGCAATCAGCCCCAGCATTTT.

This chain links TRBV29-1 with TRBJ1-2; TRBD1 matches 7 bases. The CDR3 length is 12 residues. Looked up from germline, CDR1 is SQVTM and CDR2 is ANQGSEA. V dropped 1 base and J dropped 8; count of bases not matched to a gene: 4. DNA for the CDR3: TGCAGCGTTGAAGGGGACAGCCCGGGCTACACCTTC. As protein: CSVEGDSPGYTF.

The chain has TRBV9 and TRBJ1-1; 8 bases line up with TRBD1. V gave up 6 bases and J gave up 11 bases; unmatched junction bases: 9. Germline V CDR1 and CDR2: SGDLS, YYNGEE. This CDR3 spans 12 amino acids. The CDR3 is CASTYDRGEAFF. CDR3 DNA: TGTGCCAGCACCTACGACAGGGGAGAGGCTTTCTTT.